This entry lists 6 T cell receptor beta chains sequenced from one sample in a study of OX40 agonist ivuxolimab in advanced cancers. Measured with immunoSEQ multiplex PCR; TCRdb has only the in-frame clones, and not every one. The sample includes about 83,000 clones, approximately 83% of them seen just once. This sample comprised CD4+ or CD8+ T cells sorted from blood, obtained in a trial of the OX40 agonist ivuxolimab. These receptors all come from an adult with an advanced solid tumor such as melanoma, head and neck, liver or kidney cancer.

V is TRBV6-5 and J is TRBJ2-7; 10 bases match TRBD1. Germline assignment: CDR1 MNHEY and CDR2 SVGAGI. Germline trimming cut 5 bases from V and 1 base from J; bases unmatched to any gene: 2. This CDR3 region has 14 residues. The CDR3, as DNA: TGTGCCAGCAGTCGGACAGGGGGGTCCTACGAGCAGTACTTC. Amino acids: CASSRTGGSYEQYF.

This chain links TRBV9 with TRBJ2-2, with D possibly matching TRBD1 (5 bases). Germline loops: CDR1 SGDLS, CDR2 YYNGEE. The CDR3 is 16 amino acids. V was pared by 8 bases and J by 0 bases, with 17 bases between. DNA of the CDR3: TGTGCCAGTCCCAGGGTATTTCCAACGAACACCGGGGAGCTGTTTTTT. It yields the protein CASPRVFPTNTGELFF.

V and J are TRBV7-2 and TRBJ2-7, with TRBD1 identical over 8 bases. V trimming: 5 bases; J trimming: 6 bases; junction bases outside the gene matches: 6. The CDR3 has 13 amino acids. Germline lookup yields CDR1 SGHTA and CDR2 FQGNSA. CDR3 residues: CASSPGRGLEQYF. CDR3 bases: TGTGCCAGCAGCCCCGGCAGGGGGCTCGAGCAGTACTTC.

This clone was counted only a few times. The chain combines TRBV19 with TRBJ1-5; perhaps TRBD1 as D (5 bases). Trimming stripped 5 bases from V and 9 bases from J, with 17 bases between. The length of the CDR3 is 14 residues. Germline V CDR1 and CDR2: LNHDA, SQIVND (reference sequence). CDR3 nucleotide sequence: TGTGCCAGTAGTCTCGACAGTAATCGGCGGCCCCAGCATTTT. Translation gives CASSLDSNRRPQHF.

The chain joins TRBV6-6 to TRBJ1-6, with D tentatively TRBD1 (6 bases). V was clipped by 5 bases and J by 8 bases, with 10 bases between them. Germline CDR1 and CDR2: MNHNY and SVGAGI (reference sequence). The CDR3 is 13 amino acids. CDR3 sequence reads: CASSRNRDSPLHF. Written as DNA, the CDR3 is TGTGCCAGCAGTCGTAACAGGGATTCACCCCTCCACTTT.

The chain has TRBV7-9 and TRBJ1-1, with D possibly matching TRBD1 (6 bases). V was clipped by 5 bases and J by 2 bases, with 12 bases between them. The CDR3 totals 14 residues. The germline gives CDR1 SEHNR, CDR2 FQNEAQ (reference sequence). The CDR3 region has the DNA TGTGCCAGCAGCGCAGGGGAGATAAACACTGAAGCTTTCTTT. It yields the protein CASSAGEINTEAFF. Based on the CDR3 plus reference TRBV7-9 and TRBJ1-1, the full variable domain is DTGVSQNPRHKITKRGQNVTFRCDPISEHNRLYWYRQTLGQGPEFLTYFQNEAQLEKSRLLSDRFSAERPKGSFSTLEIQRTEQGDSAMYLCASSAGEINTEAFFGQGTRLTVV.